A single sample is the source of the 20 T cell receptor beta chains below, sequenced in a study of cytomegalovirus exposure and HLA in healthy donors (TCRdb year 2017). Library generation was performed with the immunoSEQ multiplex PCR assay. For the multiplex PCR, a mixture combining 60 forward primers for TCR Vbeta segments and 13 reverse primers for TCR Jbeta segments was used. TCRdb re-hosts the immuneACCESS table, in-frame sequences only. Its copies lack some clones; in the studies checked, an unresolved V gene accounts for under half of them, and the cause for the rest is not known. The sample table lists around 91,000 clones, over 75% of them with a count of one. Clones ranked in the top ten supply 4% to 5.5% of the sample. Sequences were obtained from PBMCs. The origin of the receptors is a male donor in good health and CMV-seropositive.

The chain combines TRBV30 with TRBJ2-2, with TRBD2 identical over 7 bases. Germline-derived CDR1 and CDR2 are GTSNPN and SVGIG (reference sequence). This CDR3 region has 15 residues. With V trimmed by 1 base and J by 5 bases, 7 bases remained unmatched. The CDR3 loop is CAWSGAGDGTGELFF. For the CDR3, the DNA is TGTGCCTGGAGTGGGGCGGGAGATGGTACCGGGGAGCTGTTTTTT. Looking up the rest from reference TRBV30 and TRBJ2-2 gives the full variable domain: SQTIHQWPATLVQPVGSPLSLECTVEGTSNPNLYWYRQAAGRGLQLLFYSVGIGQISSEVPQNLSASRPQDRQFILSSKKLLLSDSGFYLCAWSGAGDGTGELFFGEGSRLTVL.

The chain carries TRBV19 and TRBJ2-7, with D tentatively TRBD2 (5 bases). The CDR3 extends over 14 amino acids. The V gene's germline CDR1 is LNHDA and CDR2 SQIVND (reference sequence). V was pared by 6 bases and J by 3 bases, with 15 bases between. CDR3 loop: CASSPIGLDYEQYF. CDR3 DNA: TGTGCCAGTAGCCCAATAGGACTTGACTACGAGCAGTACTTC. Full variable domain (rest looked up from reference TRBV19 and TRBJ2-7): DGGITQSPKYLFRKEGQNVTLSCEQNLNHDAMYWYRQDPGQGLRLIYYSQIVNDFQKGDIAEGYSVSREKKESFPLTVTSAQKNPTAFYLCASSPIGLDYEQYFGPGTRLTVT.

The CDR3: CASSLDPTYEQYF. In DNA form, the CDR3 reads TGTGCCAGCAGCTTAGATCCAACTTACGAGCAGTACTTC. The V and J genes are TRBV11-3 and TRBJ2-7; D not certain. V lost 0 bases and J 4 bases, leaving 7 bases between the germline ends. Germline values: CDR1 SGHNT, CDR2 YENEEA. The CDR3 totals 13 residues.

This clone appeared once. The chain is built from TRBV7-9 and TRBJ1-2; D is uncertain. The germline CDR1 and CDR2 sequences are SEHNR and FQNEAQ (reference sequence). The germline V and J ends were trimmed by 0 bases and 6 bases, with 11 bases remaining between them. The CDR3 length is 14 residues. In nucleotides, the CDR3 is TGTGCCAGCAGCTTAGCGAACGTCGGGGATGGCTACACCTTC. Its translation is CASSLANVGDGYTF.

The sample holds one count of this clone. The V call is TRBV28, the J call TRBJ1-2, with a possible D match to TRBD1 (6 bases). V was cut by 2 bases and J by 5 bases, with 15 bases left in between. The CDR3 runs to 15 residues. CDR1 is MDHEN, CDR2 SYDVKM, per germline. The CDR3 region has the DNA TGTGCCAGCAGTTTAAGTGGGGGCGCTTGGTATGGCTACACCTTC. It codes for CASSLSGGAWYGYTF.

The chain carries TRBV28 and TRBJ2-3; D may be TRBD1 (5 bases). The CDR3 consists of 14 residues. CDR1 and CDR2 from the germline V gene are MDHEN and SYDVKM. Trimming left V 5 bases short and J 0 bases short, with 9 bases between. The CDR3, as DNA: TGTGCCAGCAGTAGGGGTGGCAGCACAGATACGCAGTATTTT. Translating it yields CASSRGGSTDTQYF.

The chain uses TRBV6-5 and TRBJ2-4; 7 positions match TRBD1. The J segment lost 0 bases and the V segment lost 2 bases, leaving 4 bases of the junction unmatched. The CDR3 is made up of 16 amino acids. Germline lookup yields CDR1 MNHEY and CDR2 SVGAGI. The CDR3 loop is CASSYKGALAKNIQYF. The DNA of the CDR3 is TGTGCCAGCAGTTACAAGGGGGCTCTAGCCAAAAACATTCAGTACTTC.

The chain couples TRBV9 to TRBJ2-5; no reliable D call. The V end lost 0 bases, the J end lost 5 bases, and 11 bases lay between the germline ends. The germline V gene has CDR1 SGDLS and CDR2 YYNGEE. CDR3 length: 14 amino acids. The CDR3 sequence is CASSVGPLVETQYF. DNA for the CDR3: TGTGCCAGCAGCGTAGGTCCCCTCGTGGAGACCCAGTACTTC.

The V call is TRBV29-1, the J call TRBJ1-2; TRBD1 matches 10 bases. V was pared by 6 bases and J by 5 bases, with 9 bases of the junction left unmatched. CDR1 is SQVTM, CDR2 ANQGSEA, per germline. The CDR3 contains 14 residues. The CDR3 region has the DNA TGCAGCGTCGCCCCGGGACAGGGGAGGTATGGCTACACCTTC. It is translated as CSVAPGQGRYGYTF.

This clone was seen once. The CDR3 protein is CASSSGGGTGELFF. Here the CDR3 DNA reads TGTGCCAGCAGTAGCGGGGGAGGTACCGGGGAGCTGTTTTTT. This chain connects TRBV7-3 to TRBJ2-2, with 9 bases that match TRBD2. The CDR3 is 14 residues long. The V segment lost 6 bases and the J segment 5 bases; nucleotides outside the gene matches: 4. The V gene's germline CDR1 is SGHTA and CDR2 FQGTGA.

J is TRBJ1-5 and V is TRBV4-2; D is perhaps TRBD1 (6 bases). Trimming left V 0 bases short and J 7 bases short, with 13 bases between. This CDR3 region has 15 residues. Germline lookup yields CDR1 LGHNA and CDR2 YNFKEQ. CDR3 protein: CASSQESGVGQPQHF. CDR3 in DNA: TGTGCCAGCAGCCAAGAGTCAGGGGTTGGGCAGCCCCAGCATTTT.

This clone has just one count. This chain joins TRBV9 and TRBJ2-5; 8 nucleotides align to TRBD2. Germline-derived CDR1 and CDR2 are SGDLS and YYNGEE. The length of the CDR3 is 15 residues. After removal of 3 bases from V and 5 bases from J, the junction contained 9 bases not matched to a gene. DNA for the CDR3: TGTGCCAGCAGCGCCGTTAGCGGGGTGGGGGAGACCCAGTACTTC. Its protein is CASSAVSGVGETQYF. The variable domain in full, with the rest retrieved from reference TRBV9 and TRBJ2-5, is DSGVTQTPKHLITATGQRVTLRCSPRSGDLSVYWYQQSLDQGLQFLIQYYNGEERAKGNILERFSAQQFPDLHSELNLSSLELGDSALYFCASSAVSGVGETQYFGPGTRLLVL.

This chain connects TRBV19 to TRBJ1-1; the D gene is possibly TRBD1 (6 bases). The CDR3 sequence is 15 residues long. Trimming pared 3 bases from V and 5 bases from J, leaving 16 bases between. CDR1 and CDR2 from the germline V gene are LNHDA and SQIVND (reference sequence). For the CDR3, the DNA is TGTGCCAGTAGTATGGGGACAAAAGGAGCGACTGAAGCTTTCTTT. Translation: CASSMGTKGATEAFF.

This chain joins TRBV6-6 and TRBJ1-1; D uncertain. Germline loops: CDR1 MNHNY, CDR2 SVGAGI (reference sequence). V was trimmed by 2 bases and J by 1 base, leaving 14 bases between them. The CDR3 length is 16 residues. The CDR3 loop reads CASSYPSTRQNTEAFF. CDR3 coding DNA: TGTGCCAGCAGTTACCCTTCGACGCGGCAGAACACTGAAGCTTTCTTT.

The DNA for the CDR3 is TGTGCCAGCAGCTCCGTGAGTTACGAGCAGTACTTC. This sequence encodes CASSSVSYEQYF. The rearrangement joins TRBV5-4 to TRBJ2-7; D unresolved. The CDR3 totals 12 residues. V was shortened by 3 bases and J by 4 bases, with 8 bases between the two germline ends. Germline CDR1 reads SGHNT; CDR2 reads YYREEE (reference sequence).

DNA for the CDR3: TGCGCCAGCAGCCAGCATGACAAGGTTAGGAACACTGAAGCTTTCTTT. Its translation is CASSQHDKVRNTEAFF. The rearrangement joins TRBV5-1 to TRBJ1-1; D not resolved. The CDR3 runs 16 residues. Trimming cost V 4 bases and J 1 base, with 17 bases left between them. Germline V gene lookup returns CDR1 SGHRS and CDR2 YFSETQ.

V gene TRBV7-8 combines with J gene TRBJ2-7; D possibly corresponds to TRBD2 (7 bases). CDR3 length: 15 amino acids. CDR1 and CDR2 from the germline V gene are SGHVS and FQNEAQ. Between the trimmed V and J ends, which lost 5 bases and 3 bases, there was a span of 17 bases. The DNA of the CDR3 is TGTGCCAGCAGCCCGGGGGGCGGGACCGACTACGAGCAGTACTTC. Its translation: CASSPGGGTDYEQYF.

The rearrangement links TRBV2 to TRBJ2-7; tentatively, D is TRBD2 (6 bases). The germline gives CDR1 SNHLY, CDR2 FYNNEI. The CDR3 runs 17 residues. Trimming left V 7 bases short and J 1 base short, with 23 bases between. CDR3 region: CASTFDSREGGSYEQYF. The CDR3 region has the DNA TGTGCCAGCACCTTCGACTCTCGCGAGGGAGGTTCCTACGAGCAGTACTTC.

V is TRBV4-1 and J is TRBJ2-2; 12 positions match TRBD2. Germline lookup yields CDR1 MGHRA and CDR2 YSYEKL. The CDR3 has 20 amino acids. V dropped 0 bases and J dropped 0; count of bases not matched to a gene: 8. The CDR3 loop reads CASSQESPASGRANTGELFF. DNA of the CDR3: TGCGCCAGCAGCCAAGAAAGCCCGGCTAGCGGGAGGGCGAACACCGGGGAGCTGTTTTTT.

The V gene is TRBV5-1, the J gene TRBJ2-7; D is undetermined. The CDR3 spans 12 residues. V gave up 4 bases and J gave up 3 bases, with 8 bases separating them. Germline V CDR1 and CDR2: SGHRS, YFSETQ. The CDR3 sequence is CASSDRLYEQYF. The CDR3 DNA sequence: TGCGCCAGCAGCGATCGACTCTACGAGCAGTACTTC.